The present T cell receptor (beta chain) was sequenced within a study of CD8 T cells in Susac syndrome. Germline loops: CDR1 DFQATT, CDR2 SNEGSKA (reference sequence). The CDR3 sequence is 14 residues long. The V and J ends lost 6 bases and 7 bases, in that order; junction bases with no gene match: 9. The authors reverse transcribed roughly 0.5 to 1 ug RNA with random hexamers. One entry per CDR3 protein results from TCRdb running MiXCR on the immunoSEQ multiplex PCR reads. The sample includes 300,000 or so distinct CDR3 sequences, 92% of them seen just once. V gene TRBV20-1 combines with J gene TRBJ1-6; 7 bases are a match to TRBD1. The TCR was taken from a human donor with multiple sclerosis. Sequenced material: CD4+ T cells from PBMCs. CDR3 nucleotide sequence: TGCAGTGCCTATGGCGGGACAGCCAATTCACCCCTCCACTTT. Its translation: CSAYGGTANSPLHF.